The 8 T cell receptor beta chains listed next were all sequenced from one sample in a study of human T cells and chemical hapten exposure. Via MiXCR, TCRdb re-called the RACE reads, giving one row per CDR3 protein. The table lists 150,000 to 200,000 distinct CDR3 sequences, about a quarter of them singletons, with approximately 2.1% in the top ten. Sample time point: patch test 3, about 24 weeks after DPC sensitization. Treatment here: therapeutic diphenylcyclopropenone sensitization with weekly scalp DPC. The sequencing used whole blood, collected in connection with sensitization to the hapten diphenylcyclopropenone (DPC). The source of these receptors is a woman under 30 with alopecia areata. Some clones in this sample may be carry-over from other donors' samples.

The chain employs TRBV5-1 and TRBJ2-7; possible D gene TRBD1, 6 bases. The CDR3 runs 15 residues. The germline V and J ends were trimmed by 5 bases and 3 bases, with 18 bases remaining between them. The germline V gene has CDR1 SGHRS and CDR2 YFSETQ. The CDR3 here is CASSWSGVGLYEQYF. In DNA form, the CDR3 reads TGCGCCAGCAGTTGGTCAGGGGTCGGCCTCTACGAGCAGTACTTC.

The V call is TRBV29-1, the J call TRBJ1-1; D not resolved. From germline, CDR1 is SQVTM and CDR2 ANQGSEA. CDR3 length equals 10 residues. Trimming took off 7 bases at V and 1 base at J, with 4 bases between the two ends. CDR3 sequence (DNA): TGCAGCGGATCGAACACTGAAGCTTTCTTT. As protein: CSGSNTEAFF.

V is TRBV18 and J is TRBJ1-1; D unclear. The CDR3 is 18 residues long. The V gene lost 1 base and the J gene lost 0 bases, with 18 bases spanning the gap. Germline assignment: CDR1 KGHSH and CDR2 LQKENI. The CDR3 DNA sequence: TGTGCCAGCTCACCACGATCTTTGGAGGGCGTCATGAACACTGAAGCTTTCTTT. Amino acids: CASSPRSLEGVMNTEAFF.

The chain recombines TRBV20-1 with TRBJ2-3; 9 bases map to TRBD2. The CDR3 length is 16 residues. Germline V gene data show CDR1 as DFQATT and CDR2 as SNEGSKA (reference sequence). Germline trimming cut 1 base from V and 0 bases from J; bases unmatched to any gene: 5. The CDR3: CSARGGGAFSTDTQYF. The CDR3 DNA reads TGCAGTGCTAGAGGCGGGGGGGCTTTTAGCACAGATACGCAGTATTTT.

This clonotype was seen many times. The V call is TRBV4-3, the J call TRBJ1-1, with D unclear. This CDR3 is built from 14 residues. The germline V and J ends were trimmed by 0 bases and 7 bases, with 12 bases remaining between them. Germline CDR1 is LGHNA and CDR2 is YSLEER. CDR3 coding DNA: TGCGCCAGCAGCCAAGATTCAGGAGGGCTTGAAGCTTTCTTT. Residues: CASSQDSGGLEAFF.

This chain joins TRBV6-6 and TRBJ2-1; 13 positions agree with TRBD2. This CDR3 is 15 amino acids long. Germline V lookup: CDR1 MNHNY, CDR2 SVGAGI (reference sequence). With 5 bases clipped from V and 12 bases from J, the junction kept 10 bases outside the gene matches. In DNA form, the CDR3 reads TGTGCCAGCAGTCTAGGACTAGCGGGAGTTAGTCGGCAGTTCTTC. Protein sequence: CASSLGLAGVSRQFF.

The rearrangement uses TRBV4-2 and TRBJ2-2; D is uncertain. Germline CDR1 LGHNA, CDR2 YNFKEQ. CDR3 length: 13 residues. Trimming removed 4 bases at V and 4 bases at J, with 7 bases between. The CDR3 DNA is TGTGCCAGCAGCCGGATGGGCACCGGGGAGCTGTTTTTT. It translates to CASSRMGTGELFF.

The rearrangement links TRBV6-6 to TRBJ2-7, with TRBD2 identical over 14 bases. In germline, CDR1 is MNHNY, CDR2 SVGAGI (reference sequence). The junction had 8 bases not matched to a gene; V was cut back by 8 bases and J by 2 bases. CDR3 length: 16 amino acids. The CDR3 region has the DNA TGTGCCAGCTCAGGACTAGCGGGGGGCCGCACCTACGAGCAGTACTTC. It specifies CASSGLAGGRTYEQYF.